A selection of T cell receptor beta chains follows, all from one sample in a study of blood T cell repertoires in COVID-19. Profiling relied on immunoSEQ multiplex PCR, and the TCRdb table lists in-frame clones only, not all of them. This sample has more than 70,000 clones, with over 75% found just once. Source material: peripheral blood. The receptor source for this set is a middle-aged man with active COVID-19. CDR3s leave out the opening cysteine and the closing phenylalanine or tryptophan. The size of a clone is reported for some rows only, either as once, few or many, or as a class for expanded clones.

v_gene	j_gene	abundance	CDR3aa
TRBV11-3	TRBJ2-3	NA	ASSLVGGSDTQY
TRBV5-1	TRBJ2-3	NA	ASSLSSGGRKDTQY
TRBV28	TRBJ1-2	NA	ASSLTGLYYGYT
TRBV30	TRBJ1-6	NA	AWSNGQVNSPLH
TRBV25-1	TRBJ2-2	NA	ASSDYRFTGELF
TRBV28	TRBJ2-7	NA	ASSFLETGAPSSYEQY
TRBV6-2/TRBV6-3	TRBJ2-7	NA	ASSKTSGMNAYEQY
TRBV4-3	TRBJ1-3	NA	ASSQGSGYSGNTIY
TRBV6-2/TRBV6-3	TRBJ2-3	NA	ASSALRTSGGLKDTQY
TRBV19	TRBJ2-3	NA	ASSMTRGSGSDTQY
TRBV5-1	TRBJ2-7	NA	ASSLERGLSSYEQY
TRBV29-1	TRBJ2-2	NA	SVEGSQVAGELF
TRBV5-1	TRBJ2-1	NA	ASSLSAGTGAYNEQF
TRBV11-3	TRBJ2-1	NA	ASSLVGKGRGAYNEQF
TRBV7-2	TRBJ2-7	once	ASSLNSRGLGFSYEQY
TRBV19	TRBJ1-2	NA	ASHPGDLRLGGYT
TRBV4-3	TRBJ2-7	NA	ASSQDGLTEQY
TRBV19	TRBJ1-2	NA	ASSYRENYGYT
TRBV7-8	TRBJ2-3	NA	ASSEQGALRTDTQY
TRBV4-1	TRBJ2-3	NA	ASSQVLAADTQY
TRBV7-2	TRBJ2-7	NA	ASSPSGNGYEQY
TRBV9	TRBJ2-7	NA	ASSPGTASYEQY
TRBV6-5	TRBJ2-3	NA	ASRPSGGYTDTQY
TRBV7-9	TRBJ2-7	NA	ASSRQGDEQY
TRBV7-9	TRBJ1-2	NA	ASSLVAEGYGYT
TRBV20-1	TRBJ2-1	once	SASRGGPGYNEQF
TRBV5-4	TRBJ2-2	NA	ASSPRPGARTGELF
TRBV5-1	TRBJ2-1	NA	ASSSRENGYNEQF
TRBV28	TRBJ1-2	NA	ASSSLTGGGYGYT
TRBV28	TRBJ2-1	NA	ASSLGGQLLTYNEQF
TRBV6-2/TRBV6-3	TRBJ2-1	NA	ASSRGGQENEQF
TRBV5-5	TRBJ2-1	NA	ASAIGAGPYNEQF